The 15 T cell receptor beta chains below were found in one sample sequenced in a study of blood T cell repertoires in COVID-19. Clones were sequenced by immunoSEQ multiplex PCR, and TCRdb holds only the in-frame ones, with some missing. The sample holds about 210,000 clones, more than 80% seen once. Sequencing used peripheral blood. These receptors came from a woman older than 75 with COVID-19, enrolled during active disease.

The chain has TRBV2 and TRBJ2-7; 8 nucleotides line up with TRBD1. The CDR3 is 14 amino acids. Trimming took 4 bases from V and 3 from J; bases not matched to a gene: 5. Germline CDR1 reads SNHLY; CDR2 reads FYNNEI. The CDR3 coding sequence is TGTGCCAGCAGTGGAACAGGGGGATTCTACGAGCAGTACTTC. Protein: CASSGTGGFYEQYF.

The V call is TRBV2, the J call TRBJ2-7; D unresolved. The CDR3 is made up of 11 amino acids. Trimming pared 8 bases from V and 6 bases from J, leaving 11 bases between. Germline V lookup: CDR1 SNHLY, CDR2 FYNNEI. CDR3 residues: CASGITREQYF. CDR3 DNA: TGTGCCAGCGGCATAACACGCGAGCAGTACTTC.

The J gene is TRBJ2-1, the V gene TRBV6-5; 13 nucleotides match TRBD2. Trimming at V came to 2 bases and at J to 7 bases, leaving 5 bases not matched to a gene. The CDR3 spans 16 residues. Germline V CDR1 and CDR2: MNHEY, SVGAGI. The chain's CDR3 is CASSYHGTSGINEQFF. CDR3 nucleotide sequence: TGTGCCAGCAGTTACCACGGGACTAGCGGGATTAATGAGCAGTTCTTC.

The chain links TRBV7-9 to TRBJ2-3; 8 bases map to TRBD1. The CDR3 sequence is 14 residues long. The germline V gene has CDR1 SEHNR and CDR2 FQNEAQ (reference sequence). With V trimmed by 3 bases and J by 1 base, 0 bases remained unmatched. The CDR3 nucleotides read TGTGCCAGCAGCTTGACAGGGGGCACAGATACGCAGTATTTT. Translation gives CASSLTGGTDTQYF.

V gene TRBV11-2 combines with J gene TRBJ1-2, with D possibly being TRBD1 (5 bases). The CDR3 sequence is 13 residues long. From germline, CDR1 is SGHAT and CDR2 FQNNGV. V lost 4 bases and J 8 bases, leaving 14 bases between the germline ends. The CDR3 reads CASSSTWGDGYTF. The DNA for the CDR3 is TGTGCCAGCAGCTCGACCTGGGGGGACGGCTACACCTTC.

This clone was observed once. DNA for the CDR3: TGTGCCACCAGCAGAGATCCTCGTCAGGGCACTGAAGCTTTCTTT. Its translation: CATSRDPRQGTEAFF. This chain joins TRBV15 and TRBJ1-1, with a tentative D call TRBD1 (5 bases). Germline lookup yields CDR1 LNHNV and CDR2 YYDKDF (reference sequence). The V end was cut by 0 bases, the J end by 4 bases, with 12 bases between. This CDR3 has 15 amino acids. Combining the CDR3 with reference TRBV15 and TRBJ1-1 gives the whole variable domain DAMVIQNPRYQVTQFGKPVTLSCSQTLNHNVMYWYQQKSSQAPKLLFHYYDKDFNNEADTPDNFQSRRPNTSFCFLDIRSPGLGDTAMYLCATSRDPRQGTEAFFGQGTRLTVV.

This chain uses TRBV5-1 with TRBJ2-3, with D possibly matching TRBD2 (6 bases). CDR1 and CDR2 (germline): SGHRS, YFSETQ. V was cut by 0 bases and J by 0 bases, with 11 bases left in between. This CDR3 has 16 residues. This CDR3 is CASSLGDSWSTDTQYF. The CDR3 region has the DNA TGCGCCAGCAGCTTGGGGGACTCCTGGAGCACAGATACGCAGTATTTT. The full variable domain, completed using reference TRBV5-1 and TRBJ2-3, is KAGVTQTPRYLIKTRGQQVTLSCSPISGHRSVSWYQQTPGQGLQFLFEYFSETQRNKGNFPGRFSGRQFSNSRSEMNVSTLELGDSALYLCASSLGDSWSTDTQYFGPGTRLTVL.

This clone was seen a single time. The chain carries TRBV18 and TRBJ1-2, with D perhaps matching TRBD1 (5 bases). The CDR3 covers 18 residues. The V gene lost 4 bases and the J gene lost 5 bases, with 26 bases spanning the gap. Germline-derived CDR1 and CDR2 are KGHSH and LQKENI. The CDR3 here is CASSRDRGRGTATYGYTF. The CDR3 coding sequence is TGTGCCAGCTCACGTGACCGGGGACGGGGGACCGCCACTTATGGCTACACCTTC.

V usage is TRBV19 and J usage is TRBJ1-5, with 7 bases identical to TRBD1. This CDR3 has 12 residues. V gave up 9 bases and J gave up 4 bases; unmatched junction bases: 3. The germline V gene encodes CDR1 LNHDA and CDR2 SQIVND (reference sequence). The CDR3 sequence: CASRGANQPQHF. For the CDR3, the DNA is TGTGCCAGCAGGGGGGCGAATCAGCCCCAGCATTTT.

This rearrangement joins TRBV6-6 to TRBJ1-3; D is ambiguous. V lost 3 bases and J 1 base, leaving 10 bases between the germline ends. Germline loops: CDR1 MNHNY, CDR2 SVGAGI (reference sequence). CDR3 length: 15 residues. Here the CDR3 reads CASSYWAGSGNTIYF. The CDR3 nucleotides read TGTGCCAGCAGTTATTGGGCAGGATCTGGAAACACCATATATTTT.

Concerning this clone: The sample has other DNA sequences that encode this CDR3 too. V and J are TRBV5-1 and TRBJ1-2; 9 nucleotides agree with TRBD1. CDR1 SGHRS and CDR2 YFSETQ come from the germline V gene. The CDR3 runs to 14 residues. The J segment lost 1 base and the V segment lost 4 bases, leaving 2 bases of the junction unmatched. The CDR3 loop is CASSPGQGNYGYTF. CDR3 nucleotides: TGCGCCAGCAGCCCGGGACAGGGTAACTATGGCTACACCTTC.

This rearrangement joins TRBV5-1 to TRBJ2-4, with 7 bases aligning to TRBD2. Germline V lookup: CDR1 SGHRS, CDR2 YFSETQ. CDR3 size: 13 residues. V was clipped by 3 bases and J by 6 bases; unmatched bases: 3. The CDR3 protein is CASSSGLGNIQYF. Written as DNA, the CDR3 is TGCGCCAGCAGCTCCGGACTAGGAAACATTCAGTACTTC.

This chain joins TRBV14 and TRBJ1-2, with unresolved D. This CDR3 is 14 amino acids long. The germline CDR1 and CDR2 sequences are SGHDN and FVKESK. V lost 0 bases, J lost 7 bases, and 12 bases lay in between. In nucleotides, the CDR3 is TGTGCCAGCAGCCAAGAACACGGAGTCGGTGGCTACACCTTC. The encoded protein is CASSQEHGVGGYTF.

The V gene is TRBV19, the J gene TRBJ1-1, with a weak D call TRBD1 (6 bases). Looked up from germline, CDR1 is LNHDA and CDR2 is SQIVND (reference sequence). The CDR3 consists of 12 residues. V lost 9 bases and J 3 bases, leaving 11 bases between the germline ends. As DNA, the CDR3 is TGTGCCAGCGGCAGGGGTGACACTGAAGCTTTCTTT. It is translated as CASGRGDTEAFF.

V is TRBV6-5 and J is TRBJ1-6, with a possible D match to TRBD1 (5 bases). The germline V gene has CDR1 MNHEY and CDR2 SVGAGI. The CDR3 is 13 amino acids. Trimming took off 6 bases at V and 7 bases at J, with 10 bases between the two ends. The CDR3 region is CASRRQSNSPLHF. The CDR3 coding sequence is TGTGCCAGCAGACGACAGAGCAATTCACCCCTCCACTTT.